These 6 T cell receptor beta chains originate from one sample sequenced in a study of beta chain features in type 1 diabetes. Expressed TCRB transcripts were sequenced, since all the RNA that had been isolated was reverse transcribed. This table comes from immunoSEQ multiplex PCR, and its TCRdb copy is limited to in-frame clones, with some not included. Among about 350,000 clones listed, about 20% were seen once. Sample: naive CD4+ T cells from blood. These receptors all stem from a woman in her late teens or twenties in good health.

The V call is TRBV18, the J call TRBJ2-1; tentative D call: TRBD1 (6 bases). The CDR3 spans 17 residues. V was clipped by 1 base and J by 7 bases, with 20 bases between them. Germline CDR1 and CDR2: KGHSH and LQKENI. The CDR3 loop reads CASSPRIARTELNEQFF. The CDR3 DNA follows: TGTGCCAGCTCACCACGTATCGCCCGGACAGAACTTAATGAGCAGTTCTTC.

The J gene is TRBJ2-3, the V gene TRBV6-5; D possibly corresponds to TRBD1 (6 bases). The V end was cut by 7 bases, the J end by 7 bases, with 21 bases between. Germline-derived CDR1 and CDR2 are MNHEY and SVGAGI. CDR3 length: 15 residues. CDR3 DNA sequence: TGTGCCAGCAAGGTTGGGACAAATCCCTCTCATACGCAGTATTTT. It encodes CASKVGTNPSHTQYF.

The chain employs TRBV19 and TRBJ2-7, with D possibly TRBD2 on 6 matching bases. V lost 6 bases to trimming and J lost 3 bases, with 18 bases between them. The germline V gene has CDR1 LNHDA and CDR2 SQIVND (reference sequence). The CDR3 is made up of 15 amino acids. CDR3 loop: CASSTAGEANYEQYF. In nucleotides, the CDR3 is TGTGCCAGTAGCACAGCGGGTGAGGCAAACTACGAGCAGTACTTC.

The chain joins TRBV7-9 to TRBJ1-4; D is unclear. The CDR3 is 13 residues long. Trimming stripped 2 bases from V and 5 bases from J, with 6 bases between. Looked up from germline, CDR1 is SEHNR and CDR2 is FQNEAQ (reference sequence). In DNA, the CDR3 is TGTGCCAGCAGCTTACAGGCGAATGAAAAACTGTTTTTT. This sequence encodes CASSLQANEKLFF.

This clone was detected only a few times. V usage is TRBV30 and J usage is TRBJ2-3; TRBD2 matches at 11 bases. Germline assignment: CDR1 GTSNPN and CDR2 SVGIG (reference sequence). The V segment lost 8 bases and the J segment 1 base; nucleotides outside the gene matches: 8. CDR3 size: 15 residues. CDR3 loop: CAGSLSGGGTDTQYF. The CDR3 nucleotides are TGTGCCGGCTCCCTTAGCGGGGGGGGCACAGATACGCAGTATTTT.

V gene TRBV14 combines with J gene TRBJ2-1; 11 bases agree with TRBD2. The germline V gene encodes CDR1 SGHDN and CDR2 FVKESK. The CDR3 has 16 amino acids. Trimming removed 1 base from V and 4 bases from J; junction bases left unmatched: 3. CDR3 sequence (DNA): TGTGCCAGCAGCCAAGTAGCGGGAGGGCTTTACAATGAGCAGTTCTTC. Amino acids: CASSQVAGGLYNEQFF.